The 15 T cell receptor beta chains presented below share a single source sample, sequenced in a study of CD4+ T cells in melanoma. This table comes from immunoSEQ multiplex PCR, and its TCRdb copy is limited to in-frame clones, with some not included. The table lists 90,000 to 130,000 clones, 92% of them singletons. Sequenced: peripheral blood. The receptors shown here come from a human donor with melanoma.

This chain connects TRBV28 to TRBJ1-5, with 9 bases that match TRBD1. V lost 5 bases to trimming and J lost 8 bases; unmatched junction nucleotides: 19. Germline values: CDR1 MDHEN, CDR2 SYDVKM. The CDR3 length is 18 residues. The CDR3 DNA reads TGTGCCAGCAGTGTCTCAATGGGACAGGGTATTTTATTGAAGCCCCAGCATTTT. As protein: CASSVSMGQGILLKPQHF.

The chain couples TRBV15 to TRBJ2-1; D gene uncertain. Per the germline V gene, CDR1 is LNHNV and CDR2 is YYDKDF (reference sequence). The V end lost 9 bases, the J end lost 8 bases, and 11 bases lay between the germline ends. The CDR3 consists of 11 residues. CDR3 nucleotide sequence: TGTGCCACAGAGAATAAGGATGAGCAGTTCTTC. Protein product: CATENKDEQFF.

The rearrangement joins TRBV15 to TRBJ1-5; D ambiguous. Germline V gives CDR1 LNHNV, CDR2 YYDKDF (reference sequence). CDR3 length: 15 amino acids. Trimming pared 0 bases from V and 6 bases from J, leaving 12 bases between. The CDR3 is CATSRDASRPQPQHF. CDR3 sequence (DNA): TGTGCCACCAGCAGAGATGCTTCAAGGCCTCAGCCCCAGCATTTT.

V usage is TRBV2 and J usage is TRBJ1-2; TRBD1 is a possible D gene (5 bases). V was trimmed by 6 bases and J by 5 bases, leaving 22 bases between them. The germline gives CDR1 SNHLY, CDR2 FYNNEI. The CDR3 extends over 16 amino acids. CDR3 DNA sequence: TGTGCCAGCAGCCAACCGACAGTCGGCCGGGCTTATGGCTACACCTTC. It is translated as CASSQPTVGRAYGYTF.

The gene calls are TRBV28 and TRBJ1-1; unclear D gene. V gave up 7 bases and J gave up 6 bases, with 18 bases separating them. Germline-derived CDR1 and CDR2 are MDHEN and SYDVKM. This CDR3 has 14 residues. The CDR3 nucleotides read TGTGCCAGCAAATTAACCAACGGGTTTTCTGAAGCTTTCTTT. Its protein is CASKLTNGFSEAFF.

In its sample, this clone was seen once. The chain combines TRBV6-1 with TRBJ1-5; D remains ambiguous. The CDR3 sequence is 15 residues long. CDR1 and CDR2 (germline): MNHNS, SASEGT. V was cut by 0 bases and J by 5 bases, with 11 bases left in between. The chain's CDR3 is CASSEARVRDQPQHF. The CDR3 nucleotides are TGTGCCAGCAGTGAAGCAAGGGTCAGAGATCAGCCCCAGCATTTT.

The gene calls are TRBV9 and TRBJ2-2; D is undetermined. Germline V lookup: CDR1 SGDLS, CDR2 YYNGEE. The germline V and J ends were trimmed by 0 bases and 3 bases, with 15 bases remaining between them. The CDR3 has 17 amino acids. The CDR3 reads CASSVAPGPPDTGELFF. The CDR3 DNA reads TGTGCCAGCAGCGTAGCCCCCGGGCCCCCGGACACCGGGGAGCTGTTTTTT.

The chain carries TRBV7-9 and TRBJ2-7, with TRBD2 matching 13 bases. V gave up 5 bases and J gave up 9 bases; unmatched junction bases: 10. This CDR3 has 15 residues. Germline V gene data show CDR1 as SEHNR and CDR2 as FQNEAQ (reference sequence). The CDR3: CASSPGLAGVGGQYF. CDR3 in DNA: TGTGCCAGCAGCCCTGGACTAGCGGGAGTGGGTGGGCAGTACTTC.

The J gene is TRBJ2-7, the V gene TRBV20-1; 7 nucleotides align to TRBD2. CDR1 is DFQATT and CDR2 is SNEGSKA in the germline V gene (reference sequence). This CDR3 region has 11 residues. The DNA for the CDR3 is TGCAGCGTCACGGGGGGCTACGAGCAGTACTTC. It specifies CSVTGGYEQYF.

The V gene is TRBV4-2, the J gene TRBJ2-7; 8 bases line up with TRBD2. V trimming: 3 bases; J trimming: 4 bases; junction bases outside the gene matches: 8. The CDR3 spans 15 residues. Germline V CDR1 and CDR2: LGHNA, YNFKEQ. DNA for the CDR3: TGTGCCAGCAGCCAGGCGGGGACTAGAGGGTACGAGCAGTACTTC. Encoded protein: CASSQAGTRGYEQYF.

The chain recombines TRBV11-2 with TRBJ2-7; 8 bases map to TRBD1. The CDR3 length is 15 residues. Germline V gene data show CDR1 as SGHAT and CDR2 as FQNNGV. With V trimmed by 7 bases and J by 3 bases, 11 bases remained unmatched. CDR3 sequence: CASTSPGQGNYEQYF. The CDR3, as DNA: TGTGCCAGCACCTCTCCTGGACAGGGAAACTACGAGCAGTACTTC.

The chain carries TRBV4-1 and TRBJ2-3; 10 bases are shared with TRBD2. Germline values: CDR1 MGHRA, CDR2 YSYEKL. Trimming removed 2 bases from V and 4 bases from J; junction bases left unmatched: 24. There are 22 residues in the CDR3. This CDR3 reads CASSQTGVGGISGRPWADTQYF. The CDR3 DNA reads TGCGCCAGCAGCCAAACAGGGGTGGGCGGTATTAGCGGGAGGCCATGGGCAGATACGCAGTATTTT.

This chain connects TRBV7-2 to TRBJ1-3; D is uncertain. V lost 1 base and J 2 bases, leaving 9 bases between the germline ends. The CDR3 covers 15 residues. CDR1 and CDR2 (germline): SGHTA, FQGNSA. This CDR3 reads CASSLVPVTGNTIYF. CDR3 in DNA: TGTGCCAGCAGCTTAGTCCCCGTCACTGGAAACACCATATATTTT.

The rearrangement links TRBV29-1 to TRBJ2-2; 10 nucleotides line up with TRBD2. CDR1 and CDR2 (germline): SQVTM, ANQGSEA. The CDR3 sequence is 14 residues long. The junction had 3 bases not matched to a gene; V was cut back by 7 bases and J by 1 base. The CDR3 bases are TGCAGCGGACGGACTAGCGGGAACACCGGGGAGCTGTTTTTT. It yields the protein CSGRTSGNTGELFF.

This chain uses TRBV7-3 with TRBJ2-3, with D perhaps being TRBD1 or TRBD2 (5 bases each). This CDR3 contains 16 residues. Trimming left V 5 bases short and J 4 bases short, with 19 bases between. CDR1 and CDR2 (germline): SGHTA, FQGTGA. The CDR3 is CASSPRDQSWPDTQYF. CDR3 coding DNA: TGTGCCAGCAGCCCTCGGGACCAGTCATGGCCAGATACGCAGTATTTT. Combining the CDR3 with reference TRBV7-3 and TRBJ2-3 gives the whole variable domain GAGVSQTPSNKVTEKGKYVELRCDPISGHTALYWYRQSLGQGPEFLIYFQGTGAADDSGLPNDRFFAVRPEGSVSTLKIQRTERGDSAVYLCASSPRDQSWPDTQYFGPGTRLTVL.